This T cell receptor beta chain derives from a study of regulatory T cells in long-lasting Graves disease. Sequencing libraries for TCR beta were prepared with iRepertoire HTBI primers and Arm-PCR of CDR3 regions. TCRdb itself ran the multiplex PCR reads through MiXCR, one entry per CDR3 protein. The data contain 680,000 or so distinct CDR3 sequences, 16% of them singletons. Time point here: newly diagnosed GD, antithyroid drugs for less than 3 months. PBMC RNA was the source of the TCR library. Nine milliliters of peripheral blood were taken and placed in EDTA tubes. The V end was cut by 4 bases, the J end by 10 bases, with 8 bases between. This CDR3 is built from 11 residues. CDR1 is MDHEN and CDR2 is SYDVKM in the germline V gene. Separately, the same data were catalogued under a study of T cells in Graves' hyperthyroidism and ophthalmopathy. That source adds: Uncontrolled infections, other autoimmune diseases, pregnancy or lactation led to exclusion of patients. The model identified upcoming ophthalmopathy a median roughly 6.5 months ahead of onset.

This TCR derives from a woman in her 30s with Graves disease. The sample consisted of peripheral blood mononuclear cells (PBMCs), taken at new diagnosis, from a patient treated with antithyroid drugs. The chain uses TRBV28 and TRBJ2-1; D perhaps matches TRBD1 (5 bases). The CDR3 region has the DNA TGTGCCAGCAGTTATTCAGGGGAGCAGTTCTTC. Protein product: CASSYSGEQFF.